Listed here is a single T cell receptor (beta chain). Its cognate antigen is unknown. Assay used: immunoSEQ multiplex PCR; TCRdb lists only in-frame clones, some missing. The sample has 600,000 to 700,000 clones, about three quarters seen once. Germline V gene sequence: CDR1 LNHNV, CDR2 YYDKDF (reference sequence). The CDR3 extends over 15 amino acids. V was shortened by 4 bases and J by 5 bases, with 17 bases between the two germline ends. This sample was taken from a study of shared clonotypes between healthy human individuals. Broader study findings: The sharing of roughly 5% of naive CD4 clonotypes was seen across several donors. Researchers found naive subsets generally carried larger estimated richness than memory subsets.

The sequencing input was memory CD4+ T cells sorted from blood. Described subset: CD45RA-negative fraction. The sequence was collected from a woman aged 25 to 39 in good health. The rearrangement joins TRBV15 to TRBJ2-5, with D possibly being TRBD1 or TRBD2 (6 bases each). CDR3 amino acids: CATSMRRGAQETQYF. The CDR3 DNA follows: TGTGCCACCAGCATGCGTAGGGGGGCCCAGGAGACCCAGTACTTC.